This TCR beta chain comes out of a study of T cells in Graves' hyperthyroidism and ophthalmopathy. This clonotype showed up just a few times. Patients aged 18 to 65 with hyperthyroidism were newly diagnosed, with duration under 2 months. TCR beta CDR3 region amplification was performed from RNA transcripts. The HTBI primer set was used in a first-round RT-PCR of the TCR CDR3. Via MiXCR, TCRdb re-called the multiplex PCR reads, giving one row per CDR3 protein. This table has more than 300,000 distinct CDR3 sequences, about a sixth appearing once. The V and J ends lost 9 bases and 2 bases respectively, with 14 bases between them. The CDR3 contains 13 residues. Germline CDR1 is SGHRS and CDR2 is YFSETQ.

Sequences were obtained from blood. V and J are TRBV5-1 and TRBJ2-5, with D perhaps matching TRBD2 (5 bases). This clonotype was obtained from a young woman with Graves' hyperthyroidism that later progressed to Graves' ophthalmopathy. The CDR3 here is CATRSDWQETQYF. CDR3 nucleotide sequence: TGCGCCACTAGATCGGACTGGCAAGAGACCCAGTACTTC.